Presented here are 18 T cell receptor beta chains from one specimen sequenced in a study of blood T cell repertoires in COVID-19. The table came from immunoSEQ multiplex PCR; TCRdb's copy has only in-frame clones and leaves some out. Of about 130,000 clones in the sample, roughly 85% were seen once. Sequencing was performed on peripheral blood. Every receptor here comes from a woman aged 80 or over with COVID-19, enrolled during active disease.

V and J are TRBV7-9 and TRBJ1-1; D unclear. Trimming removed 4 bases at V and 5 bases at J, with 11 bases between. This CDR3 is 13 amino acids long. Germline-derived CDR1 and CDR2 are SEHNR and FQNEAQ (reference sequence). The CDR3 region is CASSSFTRTEAFF. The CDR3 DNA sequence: TGTGCCAGCAGCTCCTTTACCCGGACTGAAGCTTTCTTT.

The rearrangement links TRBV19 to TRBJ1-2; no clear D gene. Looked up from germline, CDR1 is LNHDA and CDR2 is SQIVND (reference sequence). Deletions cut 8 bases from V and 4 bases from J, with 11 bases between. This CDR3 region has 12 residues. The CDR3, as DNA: TGTGCCAGTCGAGGAAGGATCTATGGCTACACCTTC. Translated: CASRGRIYGYTF.

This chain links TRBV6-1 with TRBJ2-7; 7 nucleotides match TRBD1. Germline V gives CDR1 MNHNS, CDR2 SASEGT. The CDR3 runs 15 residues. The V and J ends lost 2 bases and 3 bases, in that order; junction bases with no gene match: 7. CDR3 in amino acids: CASSEQQGMSYEQYF. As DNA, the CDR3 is TGTGCCAGCAGTGAACAACAGGGGATGAGCTACGAGCAGTACTTC.

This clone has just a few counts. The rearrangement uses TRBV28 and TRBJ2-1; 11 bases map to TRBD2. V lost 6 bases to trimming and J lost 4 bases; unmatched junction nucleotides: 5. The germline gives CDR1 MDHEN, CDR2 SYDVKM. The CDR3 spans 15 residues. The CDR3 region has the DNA TGTGCCAGCAGCACGGGACTAGCGGCATACAATGAGCAGTTCTTC. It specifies CASSTGLAAYNEQFF.

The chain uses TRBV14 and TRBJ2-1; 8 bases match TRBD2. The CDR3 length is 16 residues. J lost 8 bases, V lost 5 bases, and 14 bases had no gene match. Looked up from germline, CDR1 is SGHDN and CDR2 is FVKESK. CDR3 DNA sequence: TGTGCCAGCAGCGAACTCAGCGGGAGTGTGGGCGATGAGCAGTTCTTC. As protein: CASSELSGSVGDEQFF.

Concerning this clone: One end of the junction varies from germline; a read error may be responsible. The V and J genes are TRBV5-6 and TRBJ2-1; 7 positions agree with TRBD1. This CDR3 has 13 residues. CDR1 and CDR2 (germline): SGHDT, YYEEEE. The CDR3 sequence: CASSLASAGGVIF. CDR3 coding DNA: TGTGCCAGCAGCTTGGCATCCGCAGGGGGAGTGATCTTC.

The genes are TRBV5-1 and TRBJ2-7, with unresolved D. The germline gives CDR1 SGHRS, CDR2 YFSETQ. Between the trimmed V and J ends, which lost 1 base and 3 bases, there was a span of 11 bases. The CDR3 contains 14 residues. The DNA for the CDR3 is TGCGCCAGCAGCTTGATGGCTCCGGGCTACGAGCAGTACTTC. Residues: CASSLMAPGYEQYF.

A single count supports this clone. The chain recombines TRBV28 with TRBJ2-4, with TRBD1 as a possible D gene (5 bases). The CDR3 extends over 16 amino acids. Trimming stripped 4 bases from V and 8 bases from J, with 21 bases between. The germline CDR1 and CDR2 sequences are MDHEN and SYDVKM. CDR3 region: CASSSGVGEPEYIQYF. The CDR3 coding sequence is TGTGCCAGCAGTTCTGGCGTAGGGGAACCGGAGTACATTCAGTACTTC. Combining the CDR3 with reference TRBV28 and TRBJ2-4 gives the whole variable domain DVKVTQSSRYLVKRTGEKVFLECVQDMDHENMFWYRQDPGLGLRLIYFSYDVKMKEKGDIPEGYSVSREKKERFSLILESASTNQTSMYLCASSSGVGEPEYIQYFGAGTRLSVL.

The CDR3 sequence: CASSLFPYNEQFF. The CDR3 bases are TGTGCCAGCAGCTTATTTCCGTACAATGAGCAGTTCTTC. This rearrangement joins TRBV7-9 to TRBJ2-1, with D uncertain. Germline assignment: CDR1 SEHNR and CDR2 FQNEAQ (reference sequence). The V gene lost 2 bases and the J gene lost 4 bases, with 6 bases spanning the gap. There are 13 residues in the CDR3.

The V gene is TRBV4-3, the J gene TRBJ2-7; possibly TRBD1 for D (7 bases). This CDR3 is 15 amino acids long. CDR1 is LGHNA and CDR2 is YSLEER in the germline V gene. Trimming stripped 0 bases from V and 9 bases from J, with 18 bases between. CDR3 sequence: CASSQEAGGRRAQYF. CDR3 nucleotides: TGCGCCAGCAGCCAAGAGGCAGGGGGGCGGAGAGCGCAGTACTTC.

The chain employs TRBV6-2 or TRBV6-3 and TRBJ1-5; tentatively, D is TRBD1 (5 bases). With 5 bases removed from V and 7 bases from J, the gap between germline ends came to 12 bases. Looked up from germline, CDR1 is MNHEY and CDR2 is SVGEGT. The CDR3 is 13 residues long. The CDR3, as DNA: TGTGCCAGCAGTCTCCTCAGGGTCCAGCCCCAGCATTTT. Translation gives CASSLLRVQPQHF.

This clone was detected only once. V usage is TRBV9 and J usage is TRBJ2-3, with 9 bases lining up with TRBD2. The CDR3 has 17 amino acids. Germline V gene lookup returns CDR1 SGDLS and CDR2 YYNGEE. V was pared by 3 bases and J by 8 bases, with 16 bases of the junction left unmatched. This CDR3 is CASSAPSGGRVQGTQYF. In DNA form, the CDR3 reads TGTGCCAGCAGCGCCCCCTCCGGCGGGAGGGTTCAGGGTACGCAGTATTTT.

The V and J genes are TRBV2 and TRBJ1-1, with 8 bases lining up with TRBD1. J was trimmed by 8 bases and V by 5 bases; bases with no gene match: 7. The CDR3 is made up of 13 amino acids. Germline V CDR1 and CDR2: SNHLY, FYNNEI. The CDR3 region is CASSLGQGEEAFF. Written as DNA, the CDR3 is TGTGCCAGCAGTCTTGGACAGGGAGAAGAAGCTTTCTTT.

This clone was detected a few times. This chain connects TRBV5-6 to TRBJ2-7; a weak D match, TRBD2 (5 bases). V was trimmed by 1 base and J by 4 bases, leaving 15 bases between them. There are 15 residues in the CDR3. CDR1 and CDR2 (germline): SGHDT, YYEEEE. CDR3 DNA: TGTGCCAGCAGCTTGCGGGATGACCTGACGTACGAGCAGTACTTC. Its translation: CASSLRDDLTYEQYF.

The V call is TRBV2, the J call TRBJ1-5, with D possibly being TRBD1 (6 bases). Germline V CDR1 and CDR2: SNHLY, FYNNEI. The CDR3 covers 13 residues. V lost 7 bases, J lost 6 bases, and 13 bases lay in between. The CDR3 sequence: CASTFGGAQPQHF. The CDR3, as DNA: TGTGCCAGCACATTCGGGGGGGCTCAGCCCCAGCATTTT.

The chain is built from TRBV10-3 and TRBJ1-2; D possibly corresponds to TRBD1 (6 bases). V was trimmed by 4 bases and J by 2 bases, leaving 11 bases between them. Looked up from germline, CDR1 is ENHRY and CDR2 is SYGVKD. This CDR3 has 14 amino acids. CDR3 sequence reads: CAISVGGGNYGYTF. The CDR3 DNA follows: TGTGCCATCAGTGTAGGGGGGGGGAACTATGGCTACACCTTC.

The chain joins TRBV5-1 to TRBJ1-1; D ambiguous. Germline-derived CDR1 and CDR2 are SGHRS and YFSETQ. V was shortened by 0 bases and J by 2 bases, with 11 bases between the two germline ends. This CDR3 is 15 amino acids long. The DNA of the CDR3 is TGCGCCAGCAGCTTGGAGCAGGTTCCCAACACTGAAGCTTTCTTT. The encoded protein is CASSLEQVPNTEAFF.

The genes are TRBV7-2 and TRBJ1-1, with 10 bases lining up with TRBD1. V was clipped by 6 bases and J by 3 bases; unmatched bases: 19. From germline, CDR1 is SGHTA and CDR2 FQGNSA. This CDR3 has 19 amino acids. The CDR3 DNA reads TGTGCCAGCAGACTGAGATGGGGGACAGGGGACCCCAGGCACACTGAAGCTTTCTTT. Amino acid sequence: CASRLRWGTGDPRHTEAFF.